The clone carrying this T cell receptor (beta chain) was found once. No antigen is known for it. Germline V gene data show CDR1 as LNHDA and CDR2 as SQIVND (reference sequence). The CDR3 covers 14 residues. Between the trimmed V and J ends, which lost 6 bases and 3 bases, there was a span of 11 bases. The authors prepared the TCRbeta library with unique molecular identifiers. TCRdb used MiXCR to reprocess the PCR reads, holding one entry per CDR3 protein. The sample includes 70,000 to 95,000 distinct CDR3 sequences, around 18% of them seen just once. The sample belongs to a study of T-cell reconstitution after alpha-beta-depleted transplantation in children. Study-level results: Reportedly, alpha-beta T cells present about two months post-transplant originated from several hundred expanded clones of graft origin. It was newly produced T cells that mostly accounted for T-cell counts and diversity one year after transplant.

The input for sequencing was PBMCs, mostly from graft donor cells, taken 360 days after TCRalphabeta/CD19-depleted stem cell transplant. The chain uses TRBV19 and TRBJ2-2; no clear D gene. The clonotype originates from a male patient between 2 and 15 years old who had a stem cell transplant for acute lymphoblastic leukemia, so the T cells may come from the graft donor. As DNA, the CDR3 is TGTGCCAGTAGGGTCCGGACCCACACCGGGGAGCTGTTTTTT. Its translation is CASRVRTHTGELFF.